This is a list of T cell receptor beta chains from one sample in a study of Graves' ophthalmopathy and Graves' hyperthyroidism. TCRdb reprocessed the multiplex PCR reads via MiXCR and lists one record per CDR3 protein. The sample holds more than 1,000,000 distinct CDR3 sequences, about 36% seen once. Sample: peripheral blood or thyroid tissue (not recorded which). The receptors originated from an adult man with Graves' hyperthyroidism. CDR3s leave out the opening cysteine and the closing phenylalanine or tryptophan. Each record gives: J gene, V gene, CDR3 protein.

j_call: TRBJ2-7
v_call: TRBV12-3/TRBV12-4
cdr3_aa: AVRLAGGERDEQY

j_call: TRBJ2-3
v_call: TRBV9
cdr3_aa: ASSAANTDTQY

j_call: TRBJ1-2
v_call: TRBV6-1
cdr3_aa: ASSESWTGNYGYT

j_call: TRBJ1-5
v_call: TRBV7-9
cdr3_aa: ASGGAGGNQPQH

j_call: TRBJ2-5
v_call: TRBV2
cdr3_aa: ASSVLAGGPRGTQY

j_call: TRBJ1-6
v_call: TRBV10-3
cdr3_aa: APGGTVVFSPLH

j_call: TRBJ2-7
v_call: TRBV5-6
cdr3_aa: ASSLWIQGYEQY

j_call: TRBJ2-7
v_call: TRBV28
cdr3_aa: ATWDRAYEQY

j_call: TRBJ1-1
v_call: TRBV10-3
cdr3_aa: ASRSWTELNTEAF

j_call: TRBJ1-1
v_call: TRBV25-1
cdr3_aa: ASSQGVRALSNTEAF

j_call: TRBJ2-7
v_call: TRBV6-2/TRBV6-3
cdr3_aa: ASRPRQGPNEQY

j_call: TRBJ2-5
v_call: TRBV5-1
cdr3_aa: ASKIGQRGQETQY

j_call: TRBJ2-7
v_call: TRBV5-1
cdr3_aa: ASSLGLGTYEQY

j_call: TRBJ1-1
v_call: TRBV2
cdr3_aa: ASRETSMHMNTEAF

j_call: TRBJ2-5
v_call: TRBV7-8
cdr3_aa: ASSQTSGRGLTQY

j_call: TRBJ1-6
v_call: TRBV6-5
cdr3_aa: ASNYSSQGNSPLH

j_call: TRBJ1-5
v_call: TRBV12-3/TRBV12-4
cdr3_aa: ASSLLRNQPQH